This T cell receptor beta chain was sequenced in a study of T cell responses to AZD1222 COVID-19 vaccine (dated by TCRdb to the early 2020s). Notes on the research overall: AZD1222 recipients with second doses at about 4 weeks or about 12 weeks were pooled, because spike-specific TCR depth and breadth did not differ between schedules. A total of 233 trial participants underwent TCR sequencing, of whom some 210 received two doses of AZD1222 and some 26 received two doses of the MenACWY control vaccine. Trial participants were enrolled by age into subgroups of 18-55, 56-69 and 70-plus years, and about 150, 27 and 61 TCR-sequenced participants, respectively, were included in these subgroups. Study-wide findings and limitations: Because no day 14 peak-response samples were available, repertoires were characterized only after the peak T cell response. Only six AZD1222 recipients were SARS-CoV-2 seropositive at baseline, limiting conclusions about previously exposed vaccinees. Reportedly, almost half of the unique spike-specific TCRs recognized epitopes lying outside the regions that are mutated in the B.1.351 and B.1.1.7 variants. After two AZD1222 doses, both the breadth and the depth of spike-specific TCRs were significantly higher than at day 0 and than in MenACWY recipients. Participants were mostly white British, with more females than males. The authors suggested clonal diversity may have been underestimated. The whole spike protein was spanned by vaccine-associated CD4 TCRs, and dominant responses were seen in regions 160-218 and 743-854. In the small 56-69-year group, the increase in depth fell short of significance, most likely because of low power.

V and J lose 7 bases and 0 bases, and a span of 3 bases separates them. Its CDR3 holds 11 amino acids, cysteine through phenylalanine. Of the read, only the CDR3 DNA is kept; its 33 bases are in frame from base 1. CDR1 and CDR2, looked up from the germline V gene, are SQVTM and ANQGSEA. Comments on this clone: Its antigen target is currently unknown. No base qualities exist here, and no much larger clone lies one base off it.

The intended sense of this specimen's time point label: baseline before first vaccination. The vaccinee samples were drawn from two UK trials, COV001 and COV002, one of which was a single-blind randomized controlled phase 2/3 trial testing AZD1222 (ChAdOx1 nCoV-19) in healthy adults. Trial participant PBMC samples were collected at day 0 and day 28 after the second dose for TCRbeta chain sequencing. The CDR3 regions of human TCRbeta chains were analyzed by immunosequencing. For the original study's pipeline: TCRs in the repertoires were matched against a reference library of SARS-CoV-2-specific TCRs that had been generated with the MIRA antigen-specificity platform. Breadth was defined as the fraction of unique TCRs that were SARS-CoV-2-associated. Depth was defined as the fraction of total T cells that were SARS-CoV-2-associated. Using the MIRA data, every spike-specific TCR was mapped to the spike region that the TCR reacted to and assigned to either a CD4 or a CD8 class. Log10-transformed breadth and depth values were compared by one-way ANOVA with Sidak's multiple comparisons tests. Imported from immuneACCESS, the table was reduced by TCRdb to in-frame sequences with V and J called. These copies leave out some clones; in studies compared against another copy, an unresolved V gene accounts for under half, and the cause of the remainder is not known. V and J calls and clone size follow that table, whereas D and trimming were derived from the DNA. The sample contains some 150,000 clones, more than 80% of them found a single time. Of the sample, approximately 4% is held by the ten largest clones.

Here the sequenced sample was peripheral blood, taken on day 0 of AZD1222 vaccination. The rearranged chain carries TRBV29-1 and TRBJ1-4; no D gene call is confident. The receptor was isolated from an adult in good health. The bases are TGCAGCGCTACAACTAATGAAAAACTGTTTTTT. It specifies CSATTNEKLFF.